This T cell receptor (beta chain) was observed in a study of neurological immune-mediated disorders (dated by TCRdb to about 2019). Turning to the overall study: Peripheral blood TCR-beta repertoires from HTLV-I-associated myelopathy (HAM/TSP) patients, multiple sclerosis patients and healthy controls were compared by UMI-based sequencing. Longitudinal samples, technical triplicates and paired sorted CD4+ and CD8+ T-cell subsets, alongside PBMC samples, were included among the approximately 98 TCR-beta libraries. Longitudinal HAM/TSP and healthy donors had 3 time-points each (about 3-45 month intervals). The cohort comprised 60 to 75 subjects: approximately 15 HAM/TSP patients, around 34 multiple sclerosis patients and about 20 healthy controls. The study at large found these results: Expanded clones from different subjects shared no identical CDR3 amino acid sequences, which suggests that TCR-beta repertoires were private in all groups. The highest TCR clonal expansion was observed in HAM/TSP patients, whereas the lowest was observed in MS patients, even when compared with healthy controls.

This clonotype has just a few counts. What antigen it recognizes has not been identified. There are no base qualities to consult, and no much larger clone falls within one base. The sample's time point label, in plain terms: longitudinal time-point 2. Libraries from unsorted PBMCs were made from 2 million PBMCs kept in RNAlater at -80 degrees C until RNA extraction. Peripheral blood was subjected to Ficoll-Hypaque density gradient centrifugation to isolate PBMCs, which were then cryopreserved in liquid nitrogen. Relative to germline, V is missing 2 bases and J is missing 2 bases, with 7 bases of the junction outside any gene match. Based on the germline V gene, the CDR1 and CDR2 sequences are SGHAT and FQNNGV. The CDR3, cysteine through phenylalanine, is 16 amino acids long. Only the CDR3 DNA is retained, 48 bases long and in frame from the first base. To synthesize cDNA, template-switch 5'RACE was performed with a primer carrying a 10-nucleotide random unique molecular identifier so that each TCR transcript was tagged. Every sequencing run covered 15-18 subjects and yielded more than 180 million TCR-beta sequences. The RNeasy kit was used to extract total RNA. TCR-beta VDJ regions were amplified with primers for the TCR constant region and the 5'RACE anchor, using the KAPA Real-time Library Amplification kit. A first PCR added sample indexes and Illumina adaptors, and a second PCR then raised library yield. The roughly 650 bp TCR product was size-selected on a 2% E-gel SizeSelection system after Ampure bead purification. Before pooling, libraries had their quality checked on a Bioanalyzer, their concentration measured with Qubit, and their quantity determined with the Kapa Library Quantification kit. Paired-end 2 x 150 bp sequencing of the libraries was performed on an Illumina HiSeq 2500. To increase sequence diversity, roughly 24-30% phiX was spiked into each library pool. Regarding the original processing steps: The quality-filtered reads were processed with the UMI-based MiGEC pipeline, whose error correction step removed more than 80% of the raw TCR sequences. VDJ genes were aligned to IMGT germline references, and each clonotype was defined by a unique CDR3 amino acid sequence together with V-J genes. Clonal expansion, Shannon diversity and CDR3 relatedness were evaluated with VDJtools (CalcPairwiseDistances, ClusterSamples), while phylogenetic trees were built in CLCbio workbench. A clone was classed as expanded if it had 8 or more unique UMIs, a cutoff based on coefficient-of-variation modelling across technical triplicates. Clones were called with MiXCR by TCRdb after fastp trimmed the public reads at Q25, and only in-frame beta chains were retained. Identical CDR3 proteins give one entry, which carries the most common genes and DNA. What appears here as the V and J calls and clone size reflects TCRdb's work, not the paper's. The sample table records fewer than 60,000 distinct CDR3 sequences; approximately 14% of these occur just once. The ten biggest clones cover roughly 4.5% of the sample.

This receptor chain uses TRBV11-2 and TRBJ2-3, and 7 junction bases match TRBD2. Sequencing was performed on PBMCs. The origin of this receptor is a male donor with HTLV-1-associated myelopathy (HAM/TSP). The CDR3 amino acid sequence is: CASSLLGTIHTDTQYF. The nucleotide sequence is TGTGCCAGCAGCTTATTAGGGACTATACACACAGATACGCAGTATTTT.